These 15 T cell receptor beta chains share one sample of origin, sequenced in a study of CD4 T cells in relation to SARS-CoV-2 and coronaviruses. TCRdb's table, derived via immunoSEQ multiplex PCR, lists solely in-frame clones and lacks some. The data hold around 26,000 clones, with about 70% observed a single time. The unexposed donors gave CD4+ T cells in about 2011-2018, prior to COVID-19. After roughly 9 days of culture, CD4+ T cells were isolated. What these receptors recognize is not known. The sequenced sample consisted of CD4+ T cells from PBMCs, cultured in vitro. These TCRs come from a human donor in good health.

The chain links TRBV6-5 to TRBJ1-6; TRBD1 matches at 8 bases. V was clipped by 11 bases and J by 10 bases; unmatched bases: 10. The CDR3 has 13 residues. Germline CDR1 reads MNHEY; CDR2 reads SVGAGI. Here the CDR3 DNA reads TGTGCCGCAACAGGGGGAGGGCGGTCACCCCTCCACTTT. Its translation: CAATGGGRSPLHF.

The chain recombines TRBV6-7 with TRBJ2-1, with D perhaps matching TRBD1 or TRBD2 (7 bases each). TRBV6-7 is classed as an ORF, of uncertain function. Trimming pared 1 base from V and 5 bases from J, leaving 15 bases between. The CDR3 has 16 amino acids. Here the CDR3 reads CASSYFRGTTNNEQFF. CDR3 in DNA: TGTGCCAGCAGTTACTTCAGGGGGACTACTAACAATGAGCAGTTCTTC.

The rearrangement uses TRBV7-9 and TRBJ2-2; 7 nucleotides line up with TRBD1. Germline trimming cut 6 bases from V and 7 bases from J; bases unmatched to any gene: 8. CDR3 length equals 14 residues. CDR1 is SEHNR, CDR2 FQNEAQ, per germline (reference sequence). In DNA, the CDR3 is TGTGCCAGCAGGCAAGGGGGCGCCGACGGGGAGCTGTTTTTT. This sequence encodes CASRQGGADGELFF.

The rearrangement joins TRBV19 to TRBJ2-7, with D perhaps matching TRBD1 or TRBD2 (7 bases each). V lost 10 bases and J lost 2, with 24 bases in between. The CDR3 runs 16 residues. Germline V gene sequence: CDR1 LNHDA, CDR2 SQIVND (reference sequence). The CDR3 sequence is CATSRGLTGVTYEQYF. The CDR3 region has the DNA TGTGCCACCTCGCGGGGGCTCACAGGGGTTACCTACGAGCAGTACTTC.

J is TRBJ2-7 and V is TRBV6-2 or TRBV6-3; D assignment may be TRBD1 or TRBD2 (5 bases each). CDR3 length: 14 residues. V was trimmed by 6 bases and J by 2 bases, leaving 14 bases between them. Germline assignment: CDR1 MNHEY and CDR2 SVGEGT. In nucleotides, the CDR3 is TGTGCCAGCAGCCGTGGAGGACACACCTACGAGCAGTACTTC. This sequence encodes CASSRGGHTYEQYF.

In this sample, this clone turned up once. The V call is TRBV30, the J call TRBJ2-1; a weak D match, TRBD1 (7 bases). The CDR3 consists of 13 residues. V lost 3 bases and J lost 5, with 11 bases in between. Looked up from germline, CDR1 is GTSNPN and CDR2 is SVGIG (reference sequence). CDR3: CAWSGGQNNEQFF. CDR3 in DNA: TGTGCCTGGAGCGGGGGACAGAACAATGAGCAGTTCTTC. Combining the CDR3 with reference TRBV30 and TRBJ2-1 gives the whole variable domain SQTIHQWPATLVQPVGSPLSLECTVEGTSNPNLYWYRQAAGRGLQLLFYSVGIGQISSEVPQNLSASRPQDRQFILSSKKLLLSDSGFYLCAWSGGQNNEQFFGPGTRLTVL.

The chain links TRBV6-2 or TRBV6-3 to TRBJ2-5; TRBD2 matches at 7 bases. The V and J ends lost 2 bases and 4 bases, in that order; junction bases with no gene match: 10. CDR1 MNHEY and CDR2 SVGEGT come from the germline V gene. The CDR3 is 16 amino acids. CDR3 coding DNA: TGTGCCAGCAGTTACGGTGGCGGGAGTTGGACAGAGACCCAGTACTTC. Protein product: CASSYGGGSWTETQYF.

The chain recombines TRBV19 with TRBJ1-1; D remains unclear. Deletions cut 7 bases from V and 3 bases from J, with 12 bases between. Germline CDR1 and CDR2: LNHDA and SQIVND (reference sequence). The CDR3 has 13 amino acids. In nucleotides, the CDR3 is TGTGCCAGTACACCACGGGCCGACACTGAAGCTTTCTTT. It is translated as CASTPRADTEAFF.

The chain links TRBV9 to TRBJ1-1; a possible D gene is TRBD1 (6 bases). Germline-derived CDR1 and CDR2 are SGDLS and YYNGEE. This CDR3 comprises 13 residues. Trimming removed 4 bases at V and 6 bases at J, with 13 bases between. CDR3 coding DNA: TGTGCCAGCAGCCCCCTATCAGGGGCTGAAGCTTTCTTT. This sequence encodes CASSPLSGAEAFF. The complete variable domain, with remaining parts taken from reference TRBV9 and TRBJ1-1, reads DSGVTQTPKHLITATGQRVTLRCSPRSGDLSVYWYQQSLDQGLQFLIQYYNGEERAKGNILERFSAQQFPDLHSELNLSSLELGDSALYFCASSPLSGAEAFFGQGTRLTVV.

V and J are TRBV6-4 and TRBJ2-1, with a tentative D call TRBD2 (7 bases). Germline CDR1 and CDR2: MRHNA and SNTAGT. Deletions cut 0 bases from V and 1 base from J, with 10 bases between. The CDR3 sequence is 16 residues long. As DNA, the CDR3 is TGTGCCAGCAGTGACTCTGGGGGGGCGTCCTACAATGAGCAGTTCTTC. It translates to CASSDSGGASYNEQFF.

The chain uses TRBV10-3 and TRBJ1-3; no clear D. The CDR3 loop spans 15 amino acids. CDR1 is ENHRY, CDR2 SYGVKD, per germline. V was clipped by 4 bases and J by 5 bases, with 15 bases between them. CDR3 sequence (DNA): TGTGCCATCAGTGCCGGGTCGTCAAACCGAAACACCATATATTTT. This codes for CAISAGSSNRNTIYF.

In its sample, this clone was seen a few times. The rearrangement links TRBV30 to TRBJ1-2; 8 nucleotides match TRBD1. From germline, CDR1 is GTSNPN and CDR2 SVGIG (reference sequence). J lost 4 bases, V lost 5 bases, and 0 bases had no gene match. The CDR3 consists of 11 residues. The CDR3 region has the DNA TGTGCCTGGGGGACAGGCTATGGCTACACCTTC. Its translation: CAWGTGYGYTF. Combining the CDR3 with reference TRBV30 and TRBJ1-2 gives the whole variable domain SQTIHQWPATLVQPVGSPLSLECTVEGTSNPNLYWYRQAAGRGLQLLFYSVGIGQISSEVPQNLSASRPQDRQFILSSKKLLLSDSGFYLCAWGTGYGYTFGSGTRLTVV.

This clone was found a few times. V and J are TRBV5-1 and TRBJ2-2; 11 nucleotides agree with TRBD2. There are 17 residues in the CDR3. V gave up 1 base and J gave up 0 bases; unmatched junction bases: 2. Germline V gene data show CDR1 as SGHRS and CDR2 as YFSETQ. The CDR3 region has the DNA TGCGCCAGCAGCTTGCAGGGACTAGCGGCGAACACCGGGGAGCTGTTTTTT. This gives the protein CASSLQGLAANTGELFF.

This chain uses TRBV3-1 (or the pseudogene TRBV3-2) with TRBJ1-3; tentatively, D is TRBD1 (5 bases). The CDR3 sequence is 16 residues long. The V end was cut by 2 bases, the J end by 2 bases, with 13 bases between. Germline CDR1 LGHDT, CDR2 YNNKEL (reference sequence). CDR3 in amino acids: CASSQYVAGTGNTIYF. CDR3 DNA sequence: TGTGCCAGCAGCCAATACGTCGCAGGGACTGGAAACACCATATATTTT.

The genes are TRBV10-3 and TRBJ2-3; D is uncertain. Per the germline V gene, CDR1 is ENHRY and CDR2 is SYGVKD. V lost 3 bases to trimming and J lost 5 bases, with 12 bases between them. The CDR3 contains 14 residues. The DNA of the CDR3 is TGTGCCATCAGTGACCGGGTGTTAGGAGATACGCAGTATTTT. Translating it yields CAISDRVLGDTQYF.